The rows below give T cell receptor beta chains drawn from one sample of a study of identical twins. Each CDR3 protein gets one entry after TCRdb re-called the 5' RACE reads with MiXCR. This sample yields about 470,000 distinct CDR3 sequences, of which 24% are seen a single time; around 3% belongs to the top ten. The data were also submitted as part of a second study, on T cells expressing NK-cell markers.

Sequencing was carried out using CD4+ T cells sorted from blood. These receptor sequences come from a young woman in good health. The CDR3 runs from the conserved cysteine through the conserved F or W. A D gene is named only where the DNA matches it firmly. Clone size is not always given. Where it is, it says once, few, many or a class for expanded clones.

>TRBD1|NA|TRBJ2-1|TRBV2
CASSLEDRGSLFF
TGTGCCAGCAGCCTCGAGGACAGGGGATCTCTGTTCTTC
>NA|NA|TRBJ1-1|TRBV10-1
CASSERINTEAFF
TGCGCCAGCAGTGAAAGGATAAACACTGAAGCTTTCTTT
>NA|NA|TRBJ2-7|TRBV7-2
CASSYRQSTAYEQYF
TGTGCCAGCAGCTACCGACAGTCCACGGCCTACGAGCAGTACTTC
>TRBD1|NA|TRBJ2-2|TRBV7-2
CASSSTGISTGELFF
TGTGCCAGCAGCTCGACAGGGATATCCACCGGGGAGCTGTTTTTT
>NA|few|TRBJ2-3|TRBV9
CASSVEDGPGDTQYF
TGTGCCAGCAGCGTAGAGGACGGTCCGGGAGATACGCAGTATTTT
>NA|many|TRBJ2-7|TRBV29-1
CSAELASEQYF
TGCAGCGCAGAGCTAGCGAGCGAGCAGTACTTC
>TRBD2|few|TRBJ2-5|TRBV20-1
CSATRTSGGSQETQYF
TGCAGTGCTACAAGGACTAGCGGGGGCTCCCAAGAGACCCAGTACTTC
>NA|few|TRBJ2-1|TRBV25-1
CASSEPGRGNNEQFF
TGTGCCAGCAGTGAACCGGGGAGGGGGAACAATGAGCAGTTCTTC
>TRBD2|few|TRBJ2-2|TRBV2
CASSTPSGPNTGELFF
TGTGCCAGCAGCACCCCTAGCGGGCCGAACACCGGGGAGCTGTTTTTT
>NA|NA|TRBJ2-7|TRBV7-9
CASLPDFNYEQYF
TGTGCCAGCCTCCCGGACTTTAACTACGAGCAGTACTTC
>NA|NA|TRBJ1-2|TRBV6-5
CASSYGGEGLAGYTF
TGTGCCAGCAGTTACGGGGGTGAGGGGCTGGCTGGCTACACCTTC
>NA|few|TRBJ1-1|TRBV5-1
CASSLEGANRAFF
TGCGCCAGCAGCTTGGAAGGAGCAAACAGAGCTTTCTTT
>TRBD1|few|TRBJ2-1|TRBV9
CASSVQTGDNEQFF
TGTGCCAGCAGCGTACAGACAGGGGATAATGAGCAGTTCTTC
>NA|few|TRBJ1-1|TRBV27
CASKPSRGSGTEAFF
TGTGCCAGCAAACCTTCCCGGGGTTCAGGAACTGAAGCTTTCTTT
>NA|NA|TRBJ2-3|TRBV28
CASSRRRGAYTQYF
TGTGCCAGCAGTAGACGACGCGGGGCTTATACGCAGTATTTT
>NA|NA|TRBJ2-5|TRBV5-1
CASSLGLVGTQYF
TGCGCCAGCAGCTTGGGCCTAGTGGGGACCCAGTACTTC
>NA|few|TRBJ2-1|TRBV11-3
CASLGTPNYNEQFF
TGTGCCAGCCTTGGGACTCCTAACTACAATGAGCAGTTCTTC
>TRBD1|NA|TRBJ1-1|TRBV5-1
CASSFQGARTEAFF
TGCGCCAGCAGCTTCCAGGGGGCGCGGACTGAAGCTTTCTTT
>NA|many|TRBJ1-3|TRBV5-6
CASSLVHGGGNTIYF
TGTGCCAGCAGCTTGGTTCATGGCGGCGGAAACACCATATATTTT
>NA|few|TRBJ1-2|TRBV20-1
CSATDQVPNYGYTF
TGCAGTGCGACGGATCAGGTACCTAACTATGGCTACACCTTC
>TRBD2|NA|TRBJ2-2|TRBV6-1
CASRRRGLAGFTGELFF
TGTGCCAGCAGACGACGAGGACTAGCGGGGTTCACCGGGGAGCTGTTTTTT
>NA|few|TRBJ2-1|TRBV6-6
CASSYSSGGEQFF
TGTGCCAGCAGTTACTCTTCCGGGGGTGAGCAGTTCTTC